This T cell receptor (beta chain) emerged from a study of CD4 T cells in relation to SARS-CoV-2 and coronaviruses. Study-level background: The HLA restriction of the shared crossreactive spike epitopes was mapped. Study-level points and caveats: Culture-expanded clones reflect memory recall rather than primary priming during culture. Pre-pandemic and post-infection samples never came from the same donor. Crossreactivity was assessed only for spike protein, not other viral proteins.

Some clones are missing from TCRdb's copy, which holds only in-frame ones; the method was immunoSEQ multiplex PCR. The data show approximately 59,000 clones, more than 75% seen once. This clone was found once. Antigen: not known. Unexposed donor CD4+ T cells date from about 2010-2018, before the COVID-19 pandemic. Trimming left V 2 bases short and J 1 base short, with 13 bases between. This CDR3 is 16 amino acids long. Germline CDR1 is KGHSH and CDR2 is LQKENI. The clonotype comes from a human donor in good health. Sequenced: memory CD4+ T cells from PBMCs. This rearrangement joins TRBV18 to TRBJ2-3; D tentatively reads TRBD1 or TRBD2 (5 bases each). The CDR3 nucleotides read TGTGCCAGCTCACCAGGGAGTGGGGCCCGCACAGATACGCAGTATTTT. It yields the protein CASSPGSGARTDTQYF.